A single TCR beta chain is shown here with its context. This CDR3 contains 15 residues. Between the trimmed V and J ends, which lost 4 bases and 1 base, there was a span of 14 bases. Germline CDR1 MDHEN, CDR2 SYDVKM. 5'RACE with constant-segment primers yielded barcoded, UMI-tagged TCR alpha and TCR beta cDNA libraries. One entry per CDR3 protein results from TCRdb running MiXCR on the 5' RACE reads. The repertoire holds approximately 350,000 distinct CDR3 sequences, with roughly an eighth as singletons. The source of the sample is a study of T-cell memory formation after mild COVID-19. Sequencing was performed on PBMCs or a T cell subset sorted from them (not recorded which). This receptor was identified in a man aged 18 to 35 who had mild COVID-19 (a few samples of this study predate the infection). Cell type and time point are not known. The chain couples TRBV28 to TRBJ2-7, with D possibly being TRBD2 (6 bases). CDR3 residues: CASSSPGASSYEQYF. Here the CDR3 DNA reads TGTGCCAGCAGTTCCCCGGGAGCCAGTTCCTACGAGCAGTACTTC.